The 13 T cell receptor beta chains below come from one sample, sequenced in a study of cytomegalovirus exposure and HLA in healthy donors. The PCR ran on 60 Vbeta and 13 Jbeta primers. Assay used: immunoSEQ multiplex PCR; TCRdb lists only in-frame clones, some missing. The profile shows approximately 140,000 clones, more than 60% of them singletons. What was sequenced was PBMCs. These receptor sequences come from a woman in her 40s in good health and CMV-seronegative.

The chain recombines TRBV6-5 with TRBJ1-2, with a tentative D call TRBD1 (6 bases). From germline, CDR1 is MNHEY and CDR2 SVGAGI. The CDR3 is 15 residues long. V shed 2 bases and J shed 2 bases, with 12 bases lying between them. The DNA for the CDR3 is TGTGCCAGCAGTTACCAGGACAGAGCCAACTATGGCTACACCTTC. Residues: CASSYQDRANYGYTF.

The chain recombines TRBV6-1 with TRBJ2-3; D gene uncertain. Germline loops: CDR1 MNHNS, CDR2 SASEGT. This CDR3 has 12 amino acids. V was cut by 5 bases and J by 3 bases, with 6 bases left in between. This CDR3 is CASSLVTDTQYF. CDR3 coding DNA: TGTGCCAGCAGTCTCGTTACAGATACGCAGTATTTT.

Notes on this clone: Other DNA sequences of this sample code for an identical CDR3. The chain carries TRBV30 and TRBJ1-2, with 7 positions matching TRBD1. CDR3 length: 13 amino acids. Germline-derived CDR1 and CDR2 are GTSNPN and SVGIG (reference sequence). CDR3: CAQGAGGLYGYTF. CDR3 bases: TGTGCTCAAGGGGCAGGGGGACTCTATGGCTACACCTTC.

This clone occurred a few times. This sequence joins TRBV6-5 and TRBJ2-2; 7 bases line up with TRBD2. From germline, CDR1 is MNHEY and CDR2 SVGAGI. V was clipped by 6 bases and J by 3 bases; unmatched bases: 7. The CDR3 totals 15 residues. The CDR3 DNA is TGTGCCAGCAGACCTCCGGGGAGGGACACCGGGGAGCTGTTTTTT. It is translated as CASRPPGRDTGELFF.

The rearrangement joins TRBV7-8 to TRBJ1-4, with 11 bases identical to TRBD1. V dropped 8 bases and J dropped 6; count of bases not matched to a gene: 11. Germline assignment: CDR1 SGHVS and CDR2 FQNEAQ. This CDR3 is 16 amino acids long. The CDR3 is CASGPRTGGADEKLFF. The DNA of the CDR3 is TGTGCCAGCGGCCCCAGGACAGGGGGCGCCGATGAAAAACTGTTTTTT.

The chain links TRBV7-2 to TRBJ2-3; 8 positions match TRBD2. V gave up 2 bases and J gave up 0 bases; unmatched junction bases: 4. The length of the CDR3 is 16 residues. CDR1 is SGHTA and CDR2 is FQGNSA in the germline V gene. CDR3 in DNA: TGTGCCAGCAGCTTATTTCCTAGCGGGAGCACAGATACGCAGTATTTT. It translates to CASSLFPSGSTDTQYF.

The chain is built from TRBV5-1 and TRBJ2-7; 10 positions agree with TRBD1. V dropped 3 bases and J dropped 5; count of bases not matched to a gene: 8. Per germline, CDR1 SGHRS and CDR2 YFSETQ. The CDR3 is 15 residues long. This chain's CDR3 is CASSSGQGGRDEQYF. CDR3 bases: TGCGCCAGCAGCTCCGGACAGGGGGGTCGGGACGAGCAGTACTTC.

This clone was counted a few times. The gene calls are TRBV6-5 and TRBJ1-2; D possibly corresponds to TRBD1 (5 bases). Trimming took off 2 bases at V and 8 bases at J, with 18 bases between the two ends. Germline V CDR1 and CDR2: MNHEY, SVGAGI. The CDR3 runs to 15 residues. The CDR3 sequence: CASSYPGPAPKGYTF. CDR3 bases: TGTGCCAGCAGTTACCCAGGGCCAGCCCCAAAGGGCTACACCTTC.

The chain has TRBV7-9 and TRBJ2-5; 10 bases align to TRBD2. With 5 bases clipped from V and 7 bases from J, the junction kept 16 bases outside the gene matches. This CDR3 is built from 17 residues. Looked up from germline, CDR1 is SEHNR and CDR2 is FQNEAQ (reference sequence). The CDR3 DNA is TGTGCCAGCAGCCCGACCGCCCCAGCGGGGGGGAGTGGGACCCAGTACTTC. Protein sequence: CASSPTAPAGGSGTQYF.

The chain uses TRBV4-2 and TRBJ1-4; tentatively, D is TRBD1 (5 bases). The CDR3 is 16 amino acids. CDR1 is LGHNA, CDR2 YNFKEQ, per germline. V gave up 4 bases and J gave up 5 bases, with 17 bases separating them. CDR3 loop: CASSPRITGVNEKLFF. Here the CDR3 DNA reads TGTGCCAGCAGCCCCCGAATCACGGGGGTAAATGAAAAACTGTTTTTT.

This chain joins TRBV12-2 and TRBJ2-5; the tabulated D call, TRBD2, remains unverified against the DNA. TRBV12-2 is designated a pseudogene. The length of the CDR3 is 15 residues. CDR3 residues: CASRLPPGTQETQYF. CDR3 bases: TGTGCAAGTCGCTTACCGCCCGGGACTCAAGAGACCCAGTACTTC.

The V call is TRBV19, the J call TRBJ2-2; no reliable D call. CDR1 is LNHDA and CDR2 is SQIVND in the germline V gene (reference sequence). CDR3 length: 15 amino acids. V was cut by 3 bases and J by 6 bases, with 14 bases left in between. In nucleotides, the CDR3 is TGTGCCAGTAGTATGGTGGCTTCCGCCGCCGGGGAGCTGTTTTTT. Its translation is CASSMVASAAGELFF.

This clone occurred once. The chain couples TRBV6-6 to TRBJ2-6, with TRBD2 matching over 7 bases. CDR1 is MNHNY and CDR2 is SVGAGI in the germline V gene (reference sequence). This CDR3 is 14 amino acids long. J was trimmed by 2 bases and V by 8 bases; bases with no gene match: 3. CDR3 protein: CASQRGAGANVLTF. Here the CDR3 DNA reads TGTGCCAGCCAACGGGGGGCTGGGGCCAACGTCCTGACTTTC.